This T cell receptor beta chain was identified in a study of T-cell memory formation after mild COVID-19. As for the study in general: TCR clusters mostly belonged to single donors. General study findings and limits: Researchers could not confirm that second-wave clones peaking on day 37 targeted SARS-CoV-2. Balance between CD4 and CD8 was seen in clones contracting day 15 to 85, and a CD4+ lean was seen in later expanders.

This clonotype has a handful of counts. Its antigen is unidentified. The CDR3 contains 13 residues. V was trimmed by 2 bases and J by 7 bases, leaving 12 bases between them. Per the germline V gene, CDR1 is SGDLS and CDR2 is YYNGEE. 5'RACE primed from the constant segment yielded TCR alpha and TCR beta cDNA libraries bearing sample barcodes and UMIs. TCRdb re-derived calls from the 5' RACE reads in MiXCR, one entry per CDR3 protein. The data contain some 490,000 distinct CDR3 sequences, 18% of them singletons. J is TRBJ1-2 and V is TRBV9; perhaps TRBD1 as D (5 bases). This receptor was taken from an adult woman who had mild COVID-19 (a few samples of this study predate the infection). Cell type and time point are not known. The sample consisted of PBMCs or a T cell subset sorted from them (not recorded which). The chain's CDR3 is CASSVAGVVGYTF. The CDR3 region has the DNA TGTGCCAGCAGCGTCGCGGGGGTAGTTGGCTACACCTTC.